This T cell receptor beta chain is drawn from a study of control samples from healthy donors and cancer patients. Germline-derived CDR1 and CDR2 are GTSNPN and SVGIG (reference sequence). Trimming took 0 bases from V and 6 from J; bases not matched to a gene: 16. The CDR3 is made up of 17 amino acids. Method: immunoSEQ multiplex PCR; TCRdb's copy keeps in-frame clones and lacks some. The table has 30,000 or so clones, approximately 93% seen once. The sequence came from a man aged 55 to 70 in good health. The chain has TRBV30 and TRBJ2-5, with TRBD1 identical over 7 bases. Source material: blood. CDR3 loop: CAWSVLTINRGWQTQYF. CDR3 coding DNA: TGTGCCTGGAGTGTACTAACAATAAACAGGGGTTGGCAGACCCAGTACTTC. Combining the CDR3 with reference TRBV30 and TRBJ2-5 gives the whole variable domain SQTIHQWPATLVQPVGSPLSLECTVEGTSNPNLYWYRQAAGRGLQLLFYSVGIGQISSEVPQNLSASRPQDRQFILSSKKLLLSDSGFYLCAWSVLTINRGWQTQYFGPGTRLLVL.